A single sample gave rise to the 14 T cell receptor beta chains below, sequenced in a study of CD8 T cells in ankylosing spondylitis. TCRdb reprocessed the 5' RACE reads with MiXCR, giving one entry per CDR3 protein. The table includes hundreds of thousands of distinct CDR3 sequences, roughly 10% detected once. Study observations and caveats: A TCR beta motif of 8 or 9 highly homologous variants appeared characteristic of ankylosing spondylitis blood.

Their recognized antigens are unknown. The sequencing input was blood, either unsorted or a sorted T cell fraction (not recorded which). These receptors were collected from a male donor with ankylosing spondylitis.

The chain joins TRBV28 to TRBJ2-1; 11 bases are a match to TRBD1. The length of the CDR3 is 14 residues. The V gene's germline CDR1 is MDHEN and CDR2 SYDVKM. The V gene end was trimmed by 6 bases and the J gene end by 8 bases; junction bases not matched to a gene: 6. The CDR3 DNA follows: TGTGCCAGCAGCGCGGGACAGGGGGTAGATGAGCAGTTCTTC. Protein product: CASSAGQGVDEQFF.

This clonotype came up a few times. V usage is TRBV6-1 and J usage is TRBJ1-2; a weak D match, TRBD1 (5 bases). Per germline, CDR1 MNHNS and CDR2 SASEGT. The CDR3 extends over 16 amino acids. Trimming took off 6 bases at V and 7 bases at J, with 24 bases between the two ends. CDR3 in amino acids: CASSPRWGQPYGGYTF. The CDR3 DNA sequence: TGTGCCAGCAGCCCTCGGTGGGGCCAGCCTTATGGTGGCTACACCTTC.

This clonotype has a handful of counts. V is TRBV11-2 and J is TRBJ2-7; D may match TRBD1 or TRBD2 (5 bases each). The CDR3 totals 15 residues. V dropped 8 bases and J dropped 2 bases, with 19 bases sitting between them. The V gene's germline CDR1 is SGHAT and CDR2 FQNNGV. The chain's CDR3 is CASSGTKKGTYEQYF. CDR3 DNA: TGTGCCAGCTCCGGGACCAAAAAGGGGACCTACGAGCAGTACTTC.

The rearrangement uses TRBV5-8 and TRBJ2-3, with TRBD2 matching over 8 bases. This CDR3 is 16 amino acids long. V shed 4 bases, J shed 7 bases, and the junction held 14 bases outside the gene matches. Germline CDR1 is SGHTS and CDR2 is YDEGEE. The CDR3 loop reads CASSPLGAGGAYTQYF. CDR3 nucleotide sequence: TGTGCCAGCAGCCCCTTGGGGGCGGGAGGAGCATATACGCAGTATTTT.

This sequence joins TRBV15 and TRBJ1-2, with a weak D call TRBD1 (6 bases). The CDR3 loop spans 15 amino acids. Germline assignment: CDR1 LNHNV and CDR2 YYDKDF (reference sequence). Trimming pared 0 bases from V and 4 bases from J, leaving 12 bases between. The CDR3 DNA sequence: TGTGCCACCAGCAGAGATATAGGGGGGGCCTATGGCTACACCTTC. Translated, it gives CATSRDIGGAYGYTF. Using reference TRBV15 and TRBJ1-2 for the parts outside the CDR3, the full variable domain is DAMVIQNPRYQVTQFGKPVTLSCSQTLNHNVMYWYQQKSSQAPKLLFHYYDKDFNNEADTPDNFQSRRPNTSFCFLDIRSPGLGDTAMYLCATSRDIGGAYGYTFGSGTRLTVV.

This clonotype has a handful of counts. J is TRBJ2-4 and V is TRBV6-5; 8 bases are a match to TRBD2. CDR1 and CDR2 from the germline V gene are MNHEY and SVGAGI. This CDR3 contains 16 residues. V gave up 4 bases and J gave up 0 bases; unmatched junction bases: 5. The CDR3 nucleotides are TGTGCCAGCAGTTCGCCGGGAGGGCTAGCCAAAAACATTCAGTACTTC. Translation gives CASSSPGGLAKNIQYF.

The rearrangement links TRBV3-1 to TRBJ1-3; D gene unclear. CDR1 and CDR2 (germline): LGHDT, YNNKEL (reference sequence). Trimming shortened V by 1 base and J by 0 bases, and 7 bases separated the two germline ends. This CDR3 contains 15 residues. The CDR3 DNA is TGTGCCAGCAGCCAAGGTTCCCGCTCTGGAAACACCATATATTTT. Its translation: CASSQGSRSGNTIYF.

V gene TRBV6-1 combines with J gene TRBJ1-5; D is ambiguous. Germline lookup yields CDR1 MNHNS and CDR2 SASEGT. The V end lost 5 bases, the J end lost 3 bases, and 14 bases lay between the germline ends. The CDR3 consists of 15 residues. CDR3 bases: TGTGCCAGCAGTCGCCTCCGAGGGCACAATCAGCCCCAGCATTTT. This encodes CASSRLRGHNQPQHF.

This chain connects TRBV5-6 to TRBJ2-1; D may be TRBD1 (5 bases). Germline V gives CDR1 SGHDT, CDR2 YYEEEE. With 4 bases removed from V and 4 bases from J, the gap between germline ends came to 9 bases. CDR3 length equals 13 residues. CDR3 in amino acids: CASSRQLYNEQFF. As DNA, the CDR3 is TGTGCCAGCAGCCGACAGCTTTACAATGAGCAGTTCTTC.

This clonotype was recorded at least ten times. The rearrangement uses TRBV20-1 and TRBJ2-1; a weak D match, TRBD2 (6 bases). Germline-derived CDR1 and CDR2 are DFQATT and SNEGSKA (reference sequence). V shed 3 bases and J shed 7 bases, with 19 bases lying between them. The CDR3 covers 15 residues. The DNA for the CDR3 is TGCAGTGCTAGTGGGACGGCGGGATGGGGAAATGAGCAGTTCTTC. Its protein is CSASGTAGWGNEQFF.

This clonotype was found a few times. The chain couples TRBV10-3 to TRBJ2-7, with D possibly matching TRBD1 (5 bases). The germline gives CDR1 ENHRY, CDR2 SYGVKD. This CDR3 region has 15 residues. V lost 4 bases and J lost 4, with 17 bases in between. The CDR3 coding sequence is TGTGCCATCAGTGGAGGTGGCCAGGGTAATTACGAGCAGTACTTC. It specifies CAISGGGQGNYEQYF.

V usage is TRBV20-1 and J usage is TRBJ1-5, with 9 bases identical to TRBD1. The ends lost 5 bases at V and 0 bases at J; junction bases unmatched: 11. This CDR3 region has 17 residues. From germline, CDR1 is DFQATT and CDR2 SNEGSKA (reference sequence). As DNA, the CDR3 is TGCAGTGCTGGACCGGGACAGGGACAATATAGCAATCAGCCCCAGCATTTT. It yields the protein CSAGPGQGQYSNQPQHF.

The sample holds many counts of this clonotype. The chain has TRBV18 and TRBJ1-1, with D unclear. Germline V lookup: CDR1 KGHSH, CDR2 LQKENI. This CDR3 is 13 amino acids long. Trimming pared 3 bases from V and 4 bases from J, leaving 9 bases between. CDR3 amino acids: CASSPIQGTEAFF. The CDR3 DNA is TGTGCCAGCTCACCGATACAAGGCACTGAAGCTTTCTTT.

V usage is TRBV7-9 and J usage is TRBJ2-7; 7 bases agree with TRBD1. J was trimmed by 3 bases and V by 0 bases; bases with no gene match: 11. This CDR3 contains 17 residues. Germline V gene data show CDR1 as SEHNR and CDR2 as FQNEAQ (reference sequence). CDR3 residues: CASSLAITLTGSYEQYF. CDR3 in DNA: TGTGCCAGCAGCTTAGCGATAACCTTGACAGGGAGCTACGAGCAGTACTTC.